The 13 T cell receptor beta chains given below trace back to one sample, sequenced in a study of T cell repertoires in cytomegalovirus infection. TCRdb reprocessed the reads with MiXCR, giving one entry per CDR3 protein. The sample consists of approximately 240,000 distinct CDR3 sequences, 12% of them appearing once. The sample was PBMCs. Receptors originate from a human donor in good health (CMV status not recorded). Some clones in this sample may be carry-over from other donors' samples.

This clonotype was seen a few times. The chain employs TRBV6-1 and TRBJ2-3; the D is unclear. Germline V lookup: CDR1 MNHNS, CDR2 SASEGT. CDR3 length: 16 residues. V lost 2 bases, J lost 0 bases, and 12 bases lay in between. The CDR3 bases are TGTGCCAGCAGTGAACTGGGTTCCCCTAGCACAGATACGCAGTATTTT. Protein product: CASSELGSPSTDTQYF.

V gene TRBV2 combines with J gene TRBJ1-5; weak D call: TRBD1 (6 bases). Germline CDR1 SNHLY, CDR2 FYNNEI. This CDR3 has 16 amino acids. Between the trimmed V and J ends, which lost 6 bases and 8 bases, there was a span of 23 bases. In DNA form, the CDR3 reads TGTGCCAGCAGATCGTTAAGTTTGGGACACGCCGAGCCCCAGCATTTT. This sequence encodes CASRSLSLGHAEPQHF.

This sequence joins TRBV9 and TRBJ2-6; no clear D gene. CDR1 is SGDLS, CDR2 YYNGEE, per germline. This CDR3 region has 15 residues. V dropped 0 bases and J dropped 1 base, with 5 bases sitting between them. CDR3: CASSVVGSGANVLTF. CDR3 in DNA: TGTGCCAGCAGCGTAGTGGGATCTGGGGCCAACGTCCTGACTTTC. The full variable domain, rest sourced from reference TRBV9 and TRBJ2-6, is DSGVTQTPKHLITATGQRVTLRCSPRSGDLSVYWYQQSLDQGLQFLIQYYNGEERAKGNILERFSAQQFPDLHSELNLSSLELGDSALYFCASSVVGSGANVLTFGAGSRLTVL.

This clonotype was seen more than once but under ten times. A read error may explain this, as a much larger clone is one base away. The J gene is TRBJ2-3, the V gene TRBV5-6; D ambiguous. V gave up 2 bases and J gave up 1 base, with 5 bases separating them. Germline loops: CDR1 SGHDT, CDR2 YYEEEE. This CDR3 region has 13 residues. The CDR3 here is CASSLEGTDTQYF. CDR3 nucleotides: TGTGCCAGCAGCTTAGAAGGCACAGATACGCAGTATTTT.

The chain has TRBV2 and TRBJ1-4; TRBD1 agrees at 8 bases. Losses at the gene ends were 6 bases for V and 8 bases for J; bases not matched to a gene: 8. The CDR3 is 14 amino acids. The V gene's germline CDR1 is SNHLY and CDR2 FYNNEI. The CDR3 reads CASRLQGVGEKLFF. CDR3 nucleotide sequence: TGTGCCAGCAGGTTACAGGGGGTTGGAGAAAAACTGTTTTTT. Based on the CDR3 plus reference TRBV2 and TRBJ1-4, the full variable domain is EPEVTQTPSHQVTQMGQEVILRCVPISNHLYFYWYRQILGQKVEFLVSFYNNEISEKSEIFDDQFSVERPDGSNFTLKIRSTKLEDSAMYFCASRLQGVGEKLFFGSGTQLSVL.

At least ten counts were recorded for this clonotype. The chain recombines TRBV6-2 or TRBV6-3 with TRBJ2-1; 12 bases align to TRBD1. This CDR3 is built from 15 residues. Trimming cost V 2 bases and J 9 bases; bases outside gene matches: 5. Looked up from germline, CDR1 is MNHEY and CDR2 is SVGEGT. The CDR3 sequence is CASSYPGQGAGEQFF. CDR3 DNA sequence: TGTGCCAGCAGTTACCCGGGACAGGGGGCCGGTGAGCAGTTCTTC.

This clonotype occurred a few times. The genes are TRBV25-1 and TRBJ1-2; TRBD1 agrees at 7 bases. The CDR3 loop spans 12 amino acids. The V segment lost 5 bases and the J segment 6 bases; nucleotides outside the gene matches: 3. From germline, CDR1 is MGHDK and CDR2 SYGVNS. CDR3 sequence: CASSQTGDGYTF. The DNA for the CDR3 is TGTGCCAGCAGTCAAACAGGGGATGGCTACACCTTC.

On this clonotype itself: This sequence may be a read error, since a much larger clone differs from it by one base. This chain joins TRBV10-3 and TRBJ2-5; a weak D match, TRBD2 (7 bases). The CDR3 contains 14 residues. V shed 8 bases and J shed 3 bases, with 16 bases lying between them. CDR1 ENHRY and CDR2 SYGVKD come from the germline V gene. The CDR3 region is CAIGTGGSKETQYF. CDR3 DNA sequence: TGTGCCATCGGTACGGGGGGCTCGAAAGAGACCCAGTACTTC.

V gene TRBV15 combines with J gene TRBJ2-1; possibly TRBD1 for D (6 bases). Trimming shortened V by 3 bases and J by 5 bases, and 20 bases separated the two germline ends. The CDR3 covers 17 residues. CDR1 LNHNV and CDR2 YYDKDF come from the germline V gene (reference sequence). The CDR3 here is CATSRRLGASSDNEQFF. The CDR3 nucleotides are TGTGCCACCAGCAGGAGGTTGGGGGCCTCCAGCGACAATGAGCAGTTCTTC.

V gene TRBV29-1 combines with J gene TRBJ2-5, with 10 bases fitting TRBD2. CDR1 SQVTM and CDR2 ANQGSEA come from the germline V gene. The ends lost 4 bases at V and 9 bases at J; junction bases unmatched: 8. CDR3 size: 13 residues. DNA of the CDR3: TGCAGCGTTGTAGCGGGGGGACGGGAGGCCCAGTACTTC. The encoded protein is CSVVAGGREAQYF.

The J gene is TRBJ2-5, the V gene TRBV19; D is tentatively TRBD1 or TRBD2 (6 bases each). V was cut by 7 bases and J by 2 bases, with 20 bases left in between. The CDR3 totals 16 residues. The V gene's germline CDR1 is LNHDA and CDR2 SQIVND (reference sequence). CDR3: CASKKGGRAGQETQYF. The DNA of the CDR3 is TGTGCCAGTAAGAAGGGGGGCCGGGCGGGGCAAGAGACCCAGTACTTC.

The count of this clonotype is one. The rearrangement links TRBV2 to TRBJ1-2, with D uncertain. With 3 bases removed from V and 3 bases from J, the gap between germline ends came to 8 bases. The CDR3 is made up of 13 amino acids. Germline CDR1 is SNHLY and CDR2 is FYNNEI. The DNA for the CDR3 is TGTGCCAGCAGTGATCATGGAGACTATGGCTACACCTTC. Protein sequence: CASSDHGDYGYTF.

A word on this clonotype: Just one base apart from a much larger clone, this may be a read error. The chain links TRBV19 to TRBJ1-1; D may be TRBD1 (6 bases). This CDR3 contains 16 residues. V lost 5 bases and J lost 1, with 17 bases in between. CDR1 and CDR2 from the germline V gene are LNHDA and SQIVND (reference sequence). CDR3 nucleotides: TGTGCCAGTAGTTTAATCGCAGGGGCATGGAACACTGAAGCTTTCTTT. Translation gives CASSLIAGAWNTEAFF.